This T cell receptor beta chain emerged from a study of blood T cell repertoires in COVID-19. Background on the study: The origin of the acute and convalescent COVID-19 samples was the United States, Italy and Spain. In each case, the material was cDNA or gDNA derived from T cells, B-cell-depleted T cells, or PBMCs.

Method: immunoSEQ multiplex PCR; TCRdb's copy keeps in-frame clones and lacks some. This sample has over 85,000 clones, with nearly 90% found just once. With 5 bases removed from V and 3 bases from J, the gap between germline ends came to 13 bases. Germline CDR1 is MDHEN and CDR2 is SYDVKM. There are 14 residues in the CDR3. Sequenced material: peripheral blood. The source is a human donor in a cohort sampled during active COVID-19. The chain joins TRBV28 to TRBJ1-2; the D is unclear. This chain's CDR3 is CASSHRLAYYGYTF. The CDR3 region has the DNA TGTGCCAGCAGTCACAGACTAGCATACTATGGCTACACCTTC.